The T cell receptor (beta chain) described here comes from a study of T-cell memory formation after mild COVID-19. CDR3 length equals 13 residues. From germline, CDR1 is LGHDT and CDR2 YNNKEL (reference sequence). V lost 2 bases, J lost 4 bases, and 0 bases stayed unmatched. Each CDR3 protein is one row after TCRdb ran MiXCR on the 5' RACE reads. This table holds about 110,000 distinct CDR3 sequences, 15% to 20% found once. There are a few counts of this clonotype. The material sequenced was PBMCs or a T cell subset sorted from them (not recorded which). The V call is TRBV3-1, the J call TRBJ2-7; 9 bases are shared with TRBD2. The clonotype comes from a young man who had mild COVID-19 (a few samples of this study predate the infection). Cell type and time point are not known. In DNA, the CDR3 is TGTGCCAGCAGCCAACTAGCGGGGTACGAGCAGTACTTC. Translating gives CASSQLAGYEQYF.